This passage covers 2 T cell receptor beta chains from one sample sequenced in a study of beta chain features in type 1 diabetes. The isolated RNA, all of it, was reverse transcribed, so expressed TCRB transcripts were what got sequenced. Here immunoSEQ multiplex PCR was the method, and the copy in TCRdb shows in-frame clones only, minus some. The sample lists 15,000 to 17,000 clones, 40% to 55% occurring once. Source material: stem cell memory CD4+ T cells from blood. The receptor set was obtained from a woman aged 40 to 50 in good health.

This clone was observed a few times. The CDR3 coding sequence is TGTGCCAGCAGCTTAGAACAGATCTATGGCTACACCTTC. Amino acids: CASSLEQIYGYTF. The chain links TRBV7-2 to TRBJ1-2; no clear D. Germline CDR1 SGHTA, CDR2 FQGNSA. The length of the CDR3 is 13 residues. V lost 1 base to trimming and J lost 4 bases, with 7 bases between them.

J is TRBJ2-2 and V is TRBV7-9, with 8 bases aligning to TRBD2. Per the germline V gene, CDR1 is SEHNR and CDR2 is FQNEAQ (reference sequence). V shed 5 bases, J shed 4 bases, and the junction held 12 bases outside the gene matches. This CDR3 spans 17 amino acids. The CDR3 DNA sequence: TGTGCCAGCAGCCAGGGAGCGGGGGTCTCGAGCACCGGGGAGCTGTTTTTT. Protein sequence: CASSQGAGVSSTGELFF.